The entry below describes one TCR beta chain. Measured with immunoSEQ multiplex PCR; TCRdb has only the in-frame clones, and not every one. Of tens of thousands of clones listed, approximately 79% are singletons. V was cut by 6 bases and J by 10 bases, with 19 bases left in between. Germline V gene lookup returns CDR1 SNHLY and CDR2 FYNNEI. The length of the CDR3 is 15 residues. These data belong to a study of blood T cell repertoires in COVID-19. Study summary: Donors in the United States, Italy and Spain gave samples during acute or convalescent COVID-19. The cDNA or gDNA used as material had been derived from T cells, B-cell-depleted T cells, or PBMCs.

Specimen: peripheral blood. The receptor comes from a man between 65 and 80 years old with acute or convalescent COVID-19. V usage is TRBV2 and J usage is TRBJ1-6; TRBD1 is a possible D gene (6 bases). DNA for the CDR3: TGTGCCAGCAGCGAAAAACAGGGTCAGGGATCACCCCTCCACTTT. It specifies CASSEKQGQGSPLHF. Full variable domain (missing parts from reference TRBV2 and TRBJ1-6): EPEVTQTPSHQVTQMGQEVILRCVPISNHLYFYWYRQILGQKVEFLVSFYNNEISEKSEIFDDQFSVERPDGSNFTLKIRSTKLEDSAMYFCASSEKQGQGSPLHFGNGTRLTVT.